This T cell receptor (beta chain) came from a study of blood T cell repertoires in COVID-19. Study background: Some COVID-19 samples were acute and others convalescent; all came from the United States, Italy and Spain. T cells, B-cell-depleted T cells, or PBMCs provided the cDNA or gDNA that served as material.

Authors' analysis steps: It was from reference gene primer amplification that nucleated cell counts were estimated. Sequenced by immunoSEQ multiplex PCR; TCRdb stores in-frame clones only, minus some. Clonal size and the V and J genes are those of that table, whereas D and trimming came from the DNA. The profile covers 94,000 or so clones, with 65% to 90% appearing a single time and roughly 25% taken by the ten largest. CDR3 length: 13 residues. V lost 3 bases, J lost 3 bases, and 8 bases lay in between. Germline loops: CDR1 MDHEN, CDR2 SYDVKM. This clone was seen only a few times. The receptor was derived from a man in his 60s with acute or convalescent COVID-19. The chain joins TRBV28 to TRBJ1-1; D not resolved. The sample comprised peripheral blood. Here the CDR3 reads CASSFRRYTEAFF. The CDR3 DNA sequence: TGTGCCAGCAGTTTCCGGAGGTACACTGAAGCTTTCTTT.